Sequencing of this TCR beta chain was carried out in a study of cytomegalovirus exposure and HLA in healthy donors. Study outcomes and limitations: Investigators reported 150 to 200 TCR beta chains as tied to cytomegalovirus. Usually a TCR sequence was rare, but some public TCRs were found in many donors. A subsequent analysis found that TCR clusters from the first cohort also tended to co-occur in the roughly 120 validation repertoires, with approximately 95% of cluster scores above 0. Published work reported that the classifier diagnosed cytomegalovirus status with high specificity and sensitivity.

Concerning this clone: Its matching antigen is unknown.

The V gene's germline CDR1 is SGHNT and CDR2 YENEEA. V was trimmed by 5 bases and J by 5 bases, leaving 10 bases between them. The CDR3 length is 12 residues. Clones were read by immunoSEQ multiplex PCR, and TCRdb kept only the in-frame ones, dropping some. Of tens of thousands of clones in the sample, approximately 97% are singletons; the top ten hold about 1.5%. Material for sequencing was PBMCs. The TCR originated in a woman aged 18-30 years in good health and CMV-seropositive. The chain uses TRBV11-3 and TRBJ2-7; weak D call: TRBD1 (5 bases). This chain's CDR3 is CASSTVDNEQYF. The CDR3, as DNA: TGTGCCAGCAGCACCGTGGACAACGAGCAGTACTTC.